This is a list of T cell receptor beta chains from one sample in a study of shared clonotypes between healthy human individuals. The repertoire was sequenced with immunoSEQ multiplex PCR; TCRdb's copy has only in-frame clones and lacks some. The profile shows under 750,000 clones, around 70% of them singletons. Sequences were obtained from memory CD4+ T cells sorted from blood. The receptors stem from a woman aged 30 to 39 in good health. CDR3s include the opening cysteine and the closing phenylalanine or tryptophan.

v_call	j_call	cdr3_aa
TRBV30	TRBJ2-7	CAWSWLAGDEQYF
TRBV14	TRBJ2-3	CASSRVGTQYF
TRBV19	TRBJ2-2	CARLGQGATGELFF
TRBV28	TRBJ1-2	CASSSHSGEIGYTF
TRBV9	TRBJ2-7	CASSVSGTGDHEQYF
TRBV5-1	TRBJ2-1	CASSFGTWGNEQFF
TRBV2	TRBJ2-6	CASRPRDRGTNVLTF
TRBV2	TRBJ1-2	CASSEAGGFLGYTF
TRBV9	TRBJ2-3	CASGGTSVSADTQYF
TRBV9	TRBJ2-1	CASSVAWGAGEQFF
TRBV29-1	TRBJ2-3	CSGGPDTQYF
TRBV6-5	TRBJ2-1	CASSYGTGLDEQFF
TRBV18	TRBJ2-7	CASSPVSPFSYEQYF
TRBV7-2	TRBJ2-5	CASSFTSGAGETQYF
TRBV27	TRBJ2-2	CASSLSPPSRSANTGELFF
TRBV11-3	TRBJ2-1	CASSLESGSVNEQFF
TRBV27	TRBJ1-1	CATTGVMNTEAFF
TRBV9	TRBJ2-1	CASSVGGGSFRNNEQFF
TRBV2	TRBJ2-5	CASSSGLVVTQYF
TRBV27	TRBJ2-1	CASSLAGAYNEQFF
TRBV18	TRBJ2-2	CASSPAGRSNTGELFF
TRBV30	TRBJ2-7	CAWKHGQTSYEQYF
TRBV6-5	TRBJ2-1	CASSSTSGSQFF
TRBV28	TRBJ2-6	CASSSYRAGANVLTF
TRBV9	TRBJ2-1	CASSVAVGRRGEQFF
TRBV7-9	TRBJ1-1	CASSLAGSLNTEAFF
TRBV6-6	TRBJ1-3	CASRSEQGYSGNTIYF
TRBV15	TRBJ2-7	CATSRDFGQGLGEQYF
TRBV6-6	TRBJ2-5	CASSYSGSKETQYF
TRBV18	TRBJ2-3	CASSPTPGLAASTDTQYF
TRBV2	TRBJ2-7	CASSGLAGGPYEQYF
TRBV4-1	TRBJ2-7	CASSHGLAGVFEQYF
TRBV11-2	TRBJ1-5	CASSIGQADGPQHF
TRBV19	TRBJ2-6	CASSISALTGANVLTF
TRBV18	TRBJ2-3	CASSPQAPGGTDTQYF
TRBV28	TRBJ1-5	CASSRDRELYQPQHF
TRBV6-5	TRBJ2-1	CASSLAGGNNEQFF
TRBV5-1	TRBJ1-2	CASSLERFYDGYTF
TRBV28	TRBJ2-1	CASSLISGRLDEQFF
TRBV19	TRBJ2-1	CASSETSGSGGEQFF
TRBV10-1	TRBJ2-2	CASRQDYTGELFF
TRBV19	TRBJ2-1	CASRRSSGSIAEQFF
TRBV5-8	TRBJ2-5	CASFWDRGETQYF
TRBV28	TRBJ2-1	CASTTGQGNDEQFF
TRBV5-1	TRBJ2-1	CASSHQVYNEQFF
TRBV28	TRBJ2-2	CASRTGLAGATGELFF
TRBV2	TRBJ2-5	CASSLTPLTSGRGRETQYF
TRBV28	TRBJ2-7	CASRASQGGKAYEQYF
TRBV5-1	TRBJ2-7	CASSFSGSYEQYF
TRBV11-2	TRBJ2-1	CASSLERTRLTGNEQFF
TRBV30	TRBJ1-5	CAWSPSGGQPQHF
TRBV2	TRBJ1-5	CASSGQGPSNQPQHF
TRBV7-2	TRBJ1-2	CASSLGGTGVYYGYTF
TRBV4-2	TRBJ2-7	CASSHEGGGRSSYEQYF
TRBV6-5	TRBJ1-1	CASSYSSSGKAFF